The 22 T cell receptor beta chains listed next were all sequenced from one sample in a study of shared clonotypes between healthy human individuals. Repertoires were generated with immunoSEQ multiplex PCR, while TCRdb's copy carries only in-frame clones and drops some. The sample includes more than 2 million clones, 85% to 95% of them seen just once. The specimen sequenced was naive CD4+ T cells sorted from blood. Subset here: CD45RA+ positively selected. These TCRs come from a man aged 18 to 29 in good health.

CDR3 DNA: TGTGCCAGCAGTTGGGGAGTGAACACTGAAGCTTTCTTT. This encodes CASSWGVNTEAFF. V and J are TRBV6-6 and TRBJ1-1; unclear D gene. The V gene's germline CDR1 is MNHNY and CDR2 SVGAGI (reference sequence). Trimming took 4 bases from V and 0 from J, leaving 6 bases between them. The length of the CDR3 is 13 residues.

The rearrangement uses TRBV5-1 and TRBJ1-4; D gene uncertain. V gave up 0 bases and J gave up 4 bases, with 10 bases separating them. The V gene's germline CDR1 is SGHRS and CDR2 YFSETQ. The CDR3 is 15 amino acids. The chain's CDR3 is CASSLEREGNEKLFF. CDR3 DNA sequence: TGCGCCAGCAGCTTGGAGAGGGAAGGTAATGAAAAACTGTTTTTT.

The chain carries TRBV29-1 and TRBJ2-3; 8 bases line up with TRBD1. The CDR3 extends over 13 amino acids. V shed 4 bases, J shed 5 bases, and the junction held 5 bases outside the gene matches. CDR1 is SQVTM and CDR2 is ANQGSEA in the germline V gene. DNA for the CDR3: TGCAGCGTTGGGACAGGGAAGGGAGATACGCAGTATTTT. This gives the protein CSVGTGKGDTQYF.

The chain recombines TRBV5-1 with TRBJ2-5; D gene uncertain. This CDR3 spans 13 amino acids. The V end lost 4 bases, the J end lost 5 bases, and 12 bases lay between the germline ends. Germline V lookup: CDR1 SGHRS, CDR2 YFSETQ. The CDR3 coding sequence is TGCGCCAGCAGCAGGGTCTCAAGGGAGACCCAGTACTTC. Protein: CASSRVSRETQYF.

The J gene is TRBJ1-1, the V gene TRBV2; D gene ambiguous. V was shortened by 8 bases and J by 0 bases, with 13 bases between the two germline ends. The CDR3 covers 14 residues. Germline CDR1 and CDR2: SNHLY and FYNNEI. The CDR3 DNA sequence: TGTGCCAGCGATAAAGAACAGTTGAACACTGAAGCTTTCTTT. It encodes CASDKEQLNTEAFF.

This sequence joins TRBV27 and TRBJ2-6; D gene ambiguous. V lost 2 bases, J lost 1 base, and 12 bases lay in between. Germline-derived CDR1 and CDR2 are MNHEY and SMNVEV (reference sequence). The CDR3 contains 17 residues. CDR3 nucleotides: TGTGCCAGCAGTTTAATTGGTCTTACGTCTGGGGCCAACGTCCTGACTTTC. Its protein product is CASSLIGLTSGANVLTF.

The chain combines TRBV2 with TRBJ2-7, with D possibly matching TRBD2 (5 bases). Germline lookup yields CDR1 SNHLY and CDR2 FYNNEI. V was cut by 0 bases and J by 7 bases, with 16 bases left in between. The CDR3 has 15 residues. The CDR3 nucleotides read TGTGCCAGCAGTGAAGCGCTTATGGACTTGAGAGAGCAGTACTTC. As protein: CASSEALMDLREQYF. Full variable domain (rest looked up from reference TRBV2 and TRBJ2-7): EPEVTQTPSHQVTQMGQEVILRCVPISNHLYFYWYRQILGQKVEFLVSFYNNEISEKSEIFDDQFSVERPDGSNFTLKIRSTKLEDSAMYFCASSEALMDLREQYFGPGTRLTVT.

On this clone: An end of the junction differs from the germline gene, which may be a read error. CDR3 coding DNA: TGTGCCAGCAGCCTCATTGGGGTCCACTACTCTTTT. Translation: CASSLIGVHYSF. The chain combines TRBV28 with TRBJ1-5, with D unresolved. This CDR3 has 12 amino acids. CDR1 and CDR2 (germline): MDHEN, SYDVKM.

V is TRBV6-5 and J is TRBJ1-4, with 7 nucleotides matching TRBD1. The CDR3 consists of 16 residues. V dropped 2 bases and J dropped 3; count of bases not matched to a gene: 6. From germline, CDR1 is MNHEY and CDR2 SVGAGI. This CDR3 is CASSYLPGGANEKLFF. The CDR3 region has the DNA TGTGCCAGCAGTTACCTTCCAGGGGGAGCTAATGAAAAACTGTTTTTT.

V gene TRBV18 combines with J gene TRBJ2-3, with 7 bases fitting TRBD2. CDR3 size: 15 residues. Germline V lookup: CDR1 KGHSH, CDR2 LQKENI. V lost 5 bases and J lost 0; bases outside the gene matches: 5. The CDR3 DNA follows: TGTGCCAGCTCAGGGGCTAGCGGTAGCACAGATACGCAGTATTTT. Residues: CASSGASGSTDTQYF.

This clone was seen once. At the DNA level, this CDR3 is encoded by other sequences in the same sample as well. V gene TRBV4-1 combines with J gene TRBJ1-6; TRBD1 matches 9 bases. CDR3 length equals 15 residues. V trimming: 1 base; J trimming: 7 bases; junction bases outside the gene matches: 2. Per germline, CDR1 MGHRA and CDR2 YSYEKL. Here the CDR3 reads CASSQAGQGNSPLHF. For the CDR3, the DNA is TGCGCCAGCAGCCAAGCGGGACAGGGCAATTCACCCCTCCACTTT.

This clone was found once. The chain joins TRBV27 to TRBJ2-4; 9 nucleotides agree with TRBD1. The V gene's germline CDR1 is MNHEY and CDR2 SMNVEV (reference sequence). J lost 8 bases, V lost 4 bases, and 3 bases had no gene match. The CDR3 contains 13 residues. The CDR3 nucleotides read TGTGCCAGCAGTTCAAGGACAGGGGACATTCAGTACTTC. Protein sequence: CASSSRTGDIQYF.

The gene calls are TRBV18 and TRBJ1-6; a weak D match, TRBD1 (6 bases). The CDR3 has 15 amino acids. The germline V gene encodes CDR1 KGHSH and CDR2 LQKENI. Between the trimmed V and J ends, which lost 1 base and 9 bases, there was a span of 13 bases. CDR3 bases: TGTGCCAGCTCACCACTGGACGGAGGGGGTTCACCCCTCCACTTT. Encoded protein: CASSPLDGGGSPLHF.

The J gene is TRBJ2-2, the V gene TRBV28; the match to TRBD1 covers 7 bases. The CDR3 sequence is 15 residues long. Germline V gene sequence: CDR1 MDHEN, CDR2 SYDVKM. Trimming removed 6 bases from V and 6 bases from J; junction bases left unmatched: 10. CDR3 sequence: CASSPTGAGPGELFF. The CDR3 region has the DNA TGTGCCAGCAGCCCTACAGGGGCCGGCCCCGGGGAGCTGTTTTTT.

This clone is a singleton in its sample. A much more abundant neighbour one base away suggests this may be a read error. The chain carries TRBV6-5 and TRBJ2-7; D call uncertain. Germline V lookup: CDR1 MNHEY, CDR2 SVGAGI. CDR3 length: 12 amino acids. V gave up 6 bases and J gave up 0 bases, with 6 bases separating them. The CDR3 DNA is TGTGCCAGCAGGGGGATCTCCTACGAGCAGTACTTC. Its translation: CASRGISYEQYF.

CDR3 DNA: TGTGCCAGAAGCTTTGGTACTCGCTTTTTGTACAATGAGCAGTTCTTC. Translation gives CARSFGTRFLYNEQFF. The J gene is TRBJ2-1, the V gene TRBV5-3; D gene uncertain. TRBV5-3 is reported as an ORF; its role is uncertain. Trimming removed 2 bases at V and 4 bases at J, with 16 bases between. The CDR3 loop spans 16 amino acids.

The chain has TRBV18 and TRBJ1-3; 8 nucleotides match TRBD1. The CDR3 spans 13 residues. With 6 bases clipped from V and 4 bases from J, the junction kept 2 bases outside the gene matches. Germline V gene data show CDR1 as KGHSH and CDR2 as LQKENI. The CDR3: CASSTGDGNTIYF. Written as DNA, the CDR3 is TGTGCCAGCTCGACAGGGGACGGAAACACCATATATTTT.

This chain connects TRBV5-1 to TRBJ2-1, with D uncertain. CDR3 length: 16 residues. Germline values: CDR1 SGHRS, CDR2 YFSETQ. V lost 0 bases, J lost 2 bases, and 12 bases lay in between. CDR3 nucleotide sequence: TGCGCCAGCAGCTTGGAGGCCACCTCGACCTACAATGAGCAGTTCTTC. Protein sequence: CASSLEATSTYNEQFF.

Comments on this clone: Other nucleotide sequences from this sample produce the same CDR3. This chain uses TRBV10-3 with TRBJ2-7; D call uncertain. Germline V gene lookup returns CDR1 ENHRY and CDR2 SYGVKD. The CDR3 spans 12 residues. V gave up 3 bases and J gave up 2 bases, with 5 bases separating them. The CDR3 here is CAISEGAYEQYF. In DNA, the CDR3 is TGTGCCATCAGTGAAGGCGCCTACGAGCAGTACTTC.

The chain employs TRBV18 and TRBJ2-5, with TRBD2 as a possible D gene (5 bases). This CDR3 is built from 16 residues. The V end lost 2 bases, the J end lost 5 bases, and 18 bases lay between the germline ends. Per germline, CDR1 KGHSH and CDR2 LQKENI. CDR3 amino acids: CASSPVGPRGVETQYF. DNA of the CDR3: TGTGCCAGCTCACCAGTAGGCCCCCGGGGAGTGGAGACCCAGTACTTC.

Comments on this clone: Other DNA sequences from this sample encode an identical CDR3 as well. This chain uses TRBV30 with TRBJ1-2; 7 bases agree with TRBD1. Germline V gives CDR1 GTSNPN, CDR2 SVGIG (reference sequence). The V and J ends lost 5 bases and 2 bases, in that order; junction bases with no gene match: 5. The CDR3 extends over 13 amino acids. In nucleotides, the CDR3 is TGTGCCTGGGACCGGGACAGCAACTATGGCTACACCTTC. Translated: CAWDRDSNYGYTF.

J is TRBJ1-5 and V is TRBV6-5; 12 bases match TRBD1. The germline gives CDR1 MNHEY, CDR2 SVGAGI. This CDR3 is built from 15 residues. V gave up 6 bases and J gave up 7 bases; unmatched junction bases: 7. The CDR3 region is CASRGTGGVGQPQHF. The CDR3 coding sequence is TGTGCCAGCAGGGGGACAGGGGGCGTGGGGCAGCCCCAGCATTTT.